This T cell receptor beta chain is from a study of T cells after yellow fever vaccination. MiXCR, run by TCRdb on the 5' RACE reads, gives a single entry per CDR3 protein. The data contain under 500,000 distinct CDR3 sequences, about 17% of them singletons. The CDR3 consists of 13 residues. Germline CDR1 SGHRS, CDR2 YFSETQ. Trimming left V 0 bases short and J 8 bases short, with 8 bases between. This clonotype was seen only a few times. The sequence was obtained from a man younger than 35 who received the YFV17D yellow fever vaccine. Sequenced material: PBMCs, taken before the yellow fever booster vaccination. J is TRBJ1-4 and V is TRBV5-1, with D hard to call. Written as DNA, the CDR3 is TGCGCCAGCAGCTTGGCCACGACGGAAAAACTGTTTTTT. It translates to CASSLATTEKLFF. Complete variable domain (other parts from reference TRBV5-1 and TRBJ1-4): KAGVTQTPRYLIKTRGQQVTLSCSPISGHRSVSWYQQTPGQGLQFLFEYFSETQRNKGNFPGRFSGRQFSNSRSEMNVSTLELGDSALYLCASSLATTEKLFFGSGTQLSVL.